This T cell receptor (beta chain) was found in a study of cytomegalovirus exposure and HLA in healthy donors. The study's findings and limits: Cytomegalovirus association was listed for 170 or so TCR beta chains.

The sample holds one count of this clone. The antigen remains unidentified. From the approximately 120-subject validation cohort, which was separate from the roughly 610-subject first cohort, the donors were drawn. CDR1 is MDHEN and CDR2 is SYDVKM in the germline V gene. The V and J ends lost 4 bases and 4 bases, in that order; junction bases with no gene match: 8. The CDR3 runs 16 residues. This table comes from immunoSEQ multiplex PCR, and its TCRdb copy is limited to in-frame clones, with some not included. Of about 360,000 clones in the sample, roughly 90% were seen once. The clonotype was recovered from a woman aged 18-35 years in good health and CMV-seronegative. The sample comprised PBMCs. The V and J genes are TRBV28 and TRBJ2-1, with 9 bases aligning to TRBD1. CDR3 loop: CASSSAGTGKYNEQFF. CDR3 DNA sequence: TGTGCCAGCAGTTCCGCCGGGACAGGGAAATACAATGAGCAGTTCTTC. The variable domain in full, with the rest retrieved from reference TRBV28 and TRBJ2-1, is DVKVTQSSRYLVKRTGEKVFLECVQDMDHENMFWYRQDPGLGLRLIYFSYDVKMKEKGDIPEGYSVSREKKERFSLILESASTNQTSMYLCASSSAGTGKYNEQFFGPGTRLTVL.